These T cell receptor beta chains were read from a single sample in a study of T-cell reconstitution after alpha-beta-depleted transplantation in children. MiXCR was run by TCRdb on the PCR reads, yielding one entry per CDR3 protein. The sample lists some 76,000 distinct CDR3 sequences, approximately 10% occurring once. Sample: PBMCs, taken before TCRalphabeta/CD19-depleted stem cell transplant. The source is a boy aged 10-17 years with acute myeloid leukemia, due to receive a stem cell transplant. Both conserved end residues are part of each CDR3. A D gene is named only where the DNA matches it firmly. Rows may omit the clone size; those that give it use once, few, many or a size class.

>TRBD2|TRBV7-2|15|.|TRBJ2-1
CAGGVLAASYNEQFF
TGTGCCGGCGGGGTTCTAGCGGCCTCCTACAATGAGCAGTTCTTC
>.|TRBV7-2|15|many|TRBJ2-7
CASSLPGPLPYEQYF
TGTGCCAGCAGCTTACCGGGACCTTTACCCTACGAGCAGTACTTC
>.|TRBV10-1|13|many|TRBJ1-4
CASSRGVREKLFF
TGCGCCAGCAGTCGAGGGGTGCGGGAAAAACTGTTTTTT
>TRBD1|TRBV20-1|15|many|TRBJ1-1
CSAGVRDRVGTEAFF
TGCAGTGCTGGAGTGAGAGACAGGGTGGGCACTGAAGCTTTCTTT
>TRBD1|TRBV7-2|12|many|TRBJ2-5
CASTGQGQTQYF
TGTGCCAGCACCGGACAGGGACAGACCCAGTACTTC
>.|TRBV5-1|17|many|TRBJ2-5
CASSSQGGFGGRETQYF
TGCGCCAGCAGCTCCCAAGGGGGTTTCGGGGGCCGAGAGACCCAGTACTTC
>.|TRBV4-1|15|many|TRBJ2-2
CASSPGTYNTGELFF
TGCGCCAGCAGCCCAGGGACATATAACACCGGGGAGCTGTTTTTT
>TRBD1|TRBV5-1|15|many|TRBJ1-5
CASSLDGQDNQPQHF
TGCGCCAGCAGCTTGGATGGACAGGACAATCAGCCCCAGCATTTT
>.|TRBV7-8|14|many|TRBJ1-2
CASSLAQINYGYTF
TGTGCCAGCAGCTTAGCGCAGATTAACTATGGCTACACCTTC
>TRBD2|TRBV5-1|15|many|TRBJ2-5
CASSLFFGGGQTQYF
TGCGCCAGCAGCTTGTTTTTCGGGGGGGGACAGACCCAGTACTTC
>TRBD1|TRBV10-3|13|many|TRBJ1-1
CATIRGLDTEAFF
TGTGCCACTATAAGGGGGCTTGACACTGAAGCTTTCTTT
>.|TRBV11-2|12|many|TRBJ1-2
CASSPRRTGYTF
TGTGCCAGCAGCCCGAGGCGAACCGGCTACACCTTC
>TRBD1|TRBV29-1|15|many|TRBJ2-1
CSVVYRGRAYNEQFF
TGCAGCGTCGTCTACAGGGGGCGCGCCTACAATGAGCAGTTCTTC
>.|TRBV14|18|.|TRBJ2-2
CASSQGTAQGRNTGELFF
TGTGCCAGCAGCCAAGGTACTGCACAAGGAAGGAACACCGGGGAGCTGTTTTTT
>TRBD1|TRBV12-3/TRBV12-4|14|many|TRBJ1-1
CASSLGQGWTEAFF
TGTGCCAGCAGTTTAGGACAGGGATGGACTGAAGCTTTCTTT
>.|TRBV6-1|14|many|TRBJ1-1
CASHAGLQNTEAFF
TGTGCCAGTCACGCAGGGCTGCAGAACACTGAAGCTTTCTTT
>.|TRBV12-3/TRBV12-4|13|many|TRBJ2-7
CASSFGGAYEQYF
TGTGCCAGCAGCTTCGGAGGAGCCTACGAGCAGTACTTC
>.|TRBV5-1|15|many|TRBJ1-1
CASSLVQLANTEAFF
TGCGCCAGCAGCTTAGTACAGCTCGCGAACACTGAAGCTTTCTTT
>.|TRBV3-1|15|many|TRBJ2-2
CASSQPTANTGELFF
TGTGCCAGCAGCCAACCGACAGCTAACACCGGGGAGCTGTTTTTT
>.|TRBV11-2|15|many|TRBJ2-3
CASSRGEGSTDTQYF
TGTGCCAGCAGCAGGGGGGAGGGGAGCACAGATACGCAGTATTTT
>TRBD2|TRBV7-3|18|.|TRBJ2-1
CASSLSNLAGGPPNEQFF
TGTGCCAGCAGCTTAAGCAACTTAGCGGGAGGGCCACCCAATGAGCAGTTCTTC
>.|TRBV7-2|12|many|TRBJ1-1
CASSFANTEAFF
TGTGCCAGCAGCTTCGCGAACACTGAAGCTTTCTTT